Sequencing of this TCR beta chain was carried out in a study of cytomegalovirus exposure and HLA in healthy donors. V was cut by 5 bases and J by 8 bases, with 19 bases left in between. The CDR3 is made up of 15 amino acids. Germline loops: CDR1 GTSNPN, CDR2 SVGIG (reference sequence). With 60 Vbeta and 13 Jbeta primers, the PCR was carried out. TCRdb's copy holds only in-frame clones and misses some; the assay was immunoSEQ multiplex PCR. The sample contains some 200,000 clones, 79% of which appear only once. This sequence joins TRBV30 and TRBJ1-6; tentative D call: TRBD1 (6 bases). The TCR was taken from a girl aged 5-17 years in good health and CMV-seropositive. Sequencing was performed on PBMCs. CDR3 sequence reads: CAWLGQTGSDSPLHF. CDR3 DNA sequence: TGTGCCTGGCTTGGACAGACTGGTAGCGATTCACCCCTCCACTTT.